This entry concerns a single T cell receptor beta chain. Its cognate antigen is unknown. Germline values: CDR1 SQVTM, CDR2 ANQGSEA. CDR3 size: 18 residues. V was trimmed by 0 bases and J by 0 bases, leaving 18 bases between them. This sample is part of a study of T-cell reconstitution after alpha-beta-depleted transplantation in children. Broader study findings: Some patients' high day-60 TCRbeta diversity was attributed to recipient cells surviving conditioning. T-cell numbers and diversity, one year after transplant, stemmed largely from T cells that were newly produced. It was reported that alpha-beta T cells came from several hundred expanded graft clones (about two months after transplant).

A TCRbeta library incorporating unique molecular identifiers was prepared. TCRdb fed the PCR reads into MiXCR, producing one record per CDR3 protein. In the table there are a few hundred thousand distinct CDR3 sequences, approximately 13% of which are singletons. The TCR sequence derives from a male patient younger than 18 who had a stem cell transplant for acute myeloid leukemia, so the T cells may come from the graft donor. The specimen was PBMCs, mostly from graft donor cells, collected 360 days after TCRalphabeta/CD19-depleted stem cell transplant. The chain couples TRBV29-1 to TRBJ1-3, with D perhaps matching TRBD1 (6 bases). The CDR3 region is CSVEDREAQGGSGNTIYF. The CDR3 DNA reads as TGCAGCGTTGAAGATCGGGAGGCCCAAGGGGGCTCTGGAAACACCATATATTTT.